This T cell receptor (beta chain) was observed in a study of control samples from healthy donors and cancer patients. Here immunoSEQ multiplex PCR was the method, and the copy in TCRdb shows in-frame clones only, minus some. The sample has 130,000 to 150,000 clones, around 94% seen once. The CDR3 contains 13 residues. Germline V lookup: CDR1 SGHRS, CDR2 YFSETQ. V gave up 2 bases and J gave up 2 bases, with 7 bases separating them. V gene TRBV5-1 combines with J gene TRBJ1-2; D gene uncertain. The receptor was derived from a man aged 60 to 69 with colorectal cancer. Sequencing was done on a sample of PBMCs. The CDR3: CASSFGNNYGYTF. The CDR3 region has the DNA TGCGCCAGCAGCTTCGGGAACAACTATGGCTACACCTTC. The entire variable domain, with the rest obtained from reference TRBV5-1 and TRBJ1-2, is as follows: KAGVTQTPRYLIKTRGQQVTLSCSPISGHRSVSWYQQTPGQGLQFLFEYFSETQRNKGNFPGRFSGRQFSNSRSEMNVSTLELGDSALYLCASSFGNNYGYTFGSGTRLTVV.